The next 17 T cell receptor beta chains were all read from a single sample in a study of blood T cell repertoires in COVID-19. Generated by immunoSEQ multiplex PCR, the TCRdb table keeps only in-frame clones and is missing some. The repertoire holds over 250,000 clones, with less than 90% as singletons. The sequencing sample was made of peripheral blood. The origin of the receptors is a woman aged 70 to 79 with COVID-19, enrolled during active disease.

The chain carries TRBV7-9 and TRBJ1-4, with a weak D call TRBD1 (5 bases). V dropped 5 bases and J dropped 3 bases, with 16 bases sitting between them. From germline, CDR1 is SEHNR and CDR2 FQNEAQ (reference sequence). This CDR3 spans 16 amino acids. The CDR3: CASSPSYLGPNEKLFF. DNA for the CDR3: TGTGCCAGCAGCCCGAGCTACCTGGGGCCTAATGAAAAACTGTTTTTT.

With regard to this clone: A junction end diverges from the germline sequence, so it may reflect a read error. The gene calls are TRBV27 and TRBJ1-4; weak D call: TRBD1 (5 bases). The CDR3 consists of 15 residues. Germline CDR1 reads MNHEY; CDR2 reads SMNVEV (reference sequence). In nucleotides, the CDR3 is TGTGCCAGCAGTCACCCCAGGGTACTCTCCGCCCTACATCTTTTT. Amino acid sequence: CASSHPRVLSALHLF.

V and J are TRBV7-3 and TRBJ2-1, with 8 bases lining up with TRBD1. The CDR3 sequence is 13 residues long. Germline values: CDR1 SGHTA, CDR2 FQGTGA. V lost 4 bases, J lost 8 bases, and 4 bases stayed unmatched. CDR3 coding DNA: TGTGCCAGCAGCTCAGACAGGGGCGATGAGCAGTTCTTC. This translates into CASSSDRGDEQFF.

The chain links TRBV7-2 to TRBJ1-2; TRBD1 matches at 9 bases. From germline, CDR1 is SGHTA and CDR2 FQGNSA. CDR3 length: 16 residues. Unmatched junction bases numbered 10, after V lost 5 bases and J lost 3 bases. The CDR3 loop is CASSATPGTGYYGYTF. CDR3 DNA: TGTGCCAGCAGCGCTACCCCCGGGACAGGGTACTATGGCTACACCTTC.

This clone showed up just once. This chain links TRBV4-3 with TRBJ2-7; TRBD2 aligns across 7 bases. CDR1 and CDR2 (germline): LGHNA, YSLEER. V dropped 1 base and J dropped 0; count of bases not matched to a gene: 12. The CDR3 consists of 18 residues. CDR3 sequence (DNA): TGCGCCAGCAGCCAAGGAAGTTGGACTAGAAAAATCTCCTACGAGCAGTACTTC. Its protein product is CASSQGSWTRKISYEQYF.

The chain couples TRBV6-6 to TRBJ1-1; D is unresolved. V shed 6 bases and J shed 1 base, with 15 bases lying between them. The CDR3 extends over 15 amino acids. The V gene's germline CDR1 is MNHNY and CDR2 SVGAGI (reference sequence). CDR3 bases: TGTGCCAGCAGAGCTCACCTGACAACGAACACTGAAGCTTTCTTT. This sequence encodes CASRAHLTTNTEAFF.

This chain uses TRBV7-2 with TRBJ2-2; 7 bases line up with TRBD1. The germline V gene has CDR1 SGHTA and CDR2 FQGNSA. The ends lost 1 base at V and 6 bases at J; junction bases unmatched: 11. CDR3 length: 17 amino acids. CDR3 residues: CASSLGRTGRGPGELFF. The CDR3 DNA reads TGTGCCAGCAGCTTAGGAAGGACAGGAAGGGGCCCCGGGGAGCTGTTTTTT.

V usage is TRBV29-1 and J usage is TRBJ1-1; tentative D call: TRBD1 (5 bases). Germline V CDR1 and CDR2: SQVTM, ANQGSEA. The CDR3 contains 13 residues. V dropped 4 bases and J dropped 5 bases, with 14 bases sitting between them. The CDR3 nucleotides are TGCAGCGTTGGAGGAGGGGCAATTACTGAAGCTTTCTTT. Its translation: CSVGGGAITEAFF.

This clone appeared once. The chain has TRBV5-1 and TRBJ1-3, with a weak D call TRBD1 (6 bases). CDR1 and CDR2 (germline): SGHRS, YFSETQ. This CDR3 contains 15 residues. V was cut by 7 bases and J by 4 bases, with 18 bases left in between. The CDR3 DNA reads as TGCGCCAGCCGCCCAGGGGACACCGGAGGAAACACCATATATTTT. As protein: CASRPGDTGGNTIYF. The full variable domain, completed using reference TRBV5-1 and TRBJ1-3, is KAGVTQTPRYLIKTRGQQVTLSCSPISGHRSVSWYQQTPGQGLQFLFEYFSETQRNKGNFPGRFSGRQFSNSRSEMNVSTLELGDSALYLCASRPGDTGGNTIYFGEGSWLTVV.

The chain joins TRBV14 to TRBJ2-1, with 13 bases matching TRBD2. CDR3 length equals 19 residues. Looked up from germline, CDR1 is SGHDN and CDR2 is FVKESK. Unmatched junction bases numbered 8, after V lost 1 base and J lost 2 bases. CDR3 residues: CASSQGLRLAGGAYNEQFF. CDR3 bases: TGTGCCAGCAGCCAAGGGTTGAGACTAGCGGGGGGTGCCTACAATGAGCAGTTCTTC.

The V call is TRBV6-5, the J call TRBJ2-3; 8 bases map to TRBD1. The ends lost 4 bases at V and 3 bases at J; junction bases unmatched: 3. The CDR3 runs to 14 residues. CDR1 is MNHEY and CDR2 is SVGAGI in the germline V gene. This CDR3 reads CASSWDRRTDTQYF. The CDR3 bases are TGTGCCAGCAGTTGGGACAGGAGGACAGATACGCAGTATTTT.

The chain combines TRBV18 with TRBJ2-7, with 9 positions matching TRBD1. J lost 5 bases, V lost 2 bases, and 4 bases had no gene match. The CDR3 runs 14 residues. Germline V CDR1 and CDR2: KGHSH, LQKENI. The CDR3 nucleotides are TGTGCCAGCTCACCAACAGGGGGCTACAACGAGCAGTACTTC. Translation gives CASSPTGGYNEQYF.

The chain couples TRBV27 to TRBJ1-5, with 9 positions matching TRBD1. Germline CDR1 and CDR2: MNHEY and SMNVEV (reference sequence). CDR3 length equals 15 residues. V lost 3 bases, J lost 6 bases, and 6 bases stayed unmatched. The CDR3 spells CASSLIRDRAQPQHF. The CDR3 coding sequence is TGTGCCAGCAGTTTGATCCGGGACAGGGCTCAGCCCCAGCATTTT.

The gene calls are TRBV5-4 and TRBJ2-7; 8 positions match TRBD1. The length of the CDR3 is 14 residues. V gave up 4 bases and J gave up 4 bases; unmatched junction bases: 7. Germline V gene sequence: CDR1 SGHNT, CDR2 YYREEE (reference sequence). The CDR3 DNA reads TGTGCCAGCAGCCCGACAGGGGTCACATACGAGCAGTACTTC. It is translated as CASSPTGVTYEQYF.

The J gene is TRBJ1-2, the V gene TRBV2, with TRBD1 as a possible D gene (6 bases). Trimming left V 2 bases short and J 0 bases short, with 13 bases between. Germline CDR1 reads SNHLY; CDR2 reads FYNNEI. The CDR3 totals 16 residues. In nucleotides, the CDR3 is TGTGCCAGCAGTGAATCCAGGGGAGGGTCTAACTATGGCTACACCTTC. Encoded protein: CASSESRGGSNYGYTF.

The J gene is TRBJ1-5, the V gene TRBV7-2; D not resolved. From germline, CDR1 is SGHTA and CDR2 FQGNSA. Trimming cost V 5 bases and J 3 bases, with 17 bases left between them. The CDR3 length is 16 residues. This CDR3 is CASSLDLTNTNQPQHF. For the CDR3, the DNA is TGTGCCAGCAGCCTCGACCTCACTAACACCAATCAGCCCCAGCATTTT.

The chain is built from TRBV9 and TRBJ1-1; weak D call: TRBD1 (6 bases). V shed 7 bases and J shed 3 bases, with 16 bases lying between them. Germline assignment: CDR1 SGDLS and CDR2 YYNGEE. The CDR3 runs to 14 residues. The CDR3 DNA follows: TGTGCCAGCGCCGGGGGGCTGGGGGACACTGAAGCTTTCTTT. Translation gives CASAGGLGDTEAFF. Full variable domain (rest looked up from reference TRBV9 and TRBJ1-1): DSGVTQTPKHLITATGQRVTLRCSPRSGDLSVYWYQQSLDQGLQFLIQYYNGEERAKGNILERFSAQQFPDLHSELNLSSLELGDSALYFCASAGGLGDTEAFFGQGTRLTVV.